The 9 T cell receptor beta chains presented below share a single source sample, sequenced in a study of blood T cell repertoires in COVID-19. Sequencing used immunoSEQ multiplex PCR; TCRdb keeps in-frame clones, though not all of them. The sample holds about 110,000 clones; 85% to 90% are singletons and the top ten take about 1%. Source material: peripheral blood. These TCRs come from a woman between 45 and 65 years old with active or convalescent COVID-19.

The chain couples TRBV4-1 to TRBJ2-7, with D maybe TRBD1 (6 bases). Per germline, CDR1 MGHRA and CDR2 YSYEKL. The CDR3 extends over 16 amino acids. Trimming took 2 bases from V and 0 from J, leaving 14 bases between them. The CDR3: CASSQLGQGISYEQYF. The CDR3 DNA follows: TGCGCCAGCAGCCAATTGGGGCAGGGGATCTCCTACGAGCAGTACTTC.

This clone was detected only once. V gene TRBV7-8 combines with J gene TRBJ2-2; 8 bases align to TRBD2. Trimming removed 5 bases from V and 7 bases from J; junction bases left unmatched: 6. The CDR3 is made up of 14 amino acids. Looked up from germline, CDR1 is SGHVS and CDR2 is FQNEAQ. The CDR3 loop is CASSPWTSFGELFF. The CDR3 region has the DNA TGTGCCAGCAGCCCCTGGACTAGCTTCGGGGAGCTGTTTTTT.

This clone was seen only once. This chain links TRBV2 with TRBJ2-1, with 12 bases identical to TRBD2. The J segment lost 7 bases and the V segment lost 5 bases, leaving 6 bases of the junction unmatched. Germline V gene data show CDR1 as SNHLY and CDR2 as FYNNEI. This CDR3 spans 15 amino acids. The CDR3 spells CASSPLAGGWNEQFF. The CDR3 DNA reads TGTGCCAGCAGTCCTCTAGCGGGAGGGTGGAATGAGCAGTTCTTC.

This chain connects TRBV10-3 to TRBJ2-7; D gene ambiguous. Trimming removed 0 bases at V and 6 bases at J, with 12 bases between. The CDR3 is 14 amino acids. Germline V gene data show CDR1 as ENHRY and CDR2 as SYGVKD. CDR3 loop: CAISESHYGGEQYF. The DNA for the CDR3 is TGTGCCATCAGTGAGTCCCACTACGGTGGCGAGCAGTACTTC.

This rearrangement joins TRBV27 to TRBJ2-7; D remains ambiguous. The CDR3 is 14 residues long. The V and J ends lost 3 bases and 3 bases respectively, with 12 bases between them. CDR1 is MNHEY, CDR2 SMNVEV, per germline (reference sequence). CDR3: CASSFRSYGYEQYF. The CDR3 DNA reads as TGTGCCAGCAGTTTTAGAAGTTACGGCTACGAGCAGTACTTC.

V usage is TRBV27 and J usage is TRBJ2-5; 7 bases are shared with TRBD2. Germline V CDR1 and CDR2: MNHEY, SMNVEV (reference sequence). The V segment lost 6 bases and the J segment 7 bases; nucleotides outside the gene matches: 8. The length of the CDR3 is 13 residues. Written as DNA, the CDR3 is TGTGCCAGCAGCCCGGGACTATGGGGGACCCAGTACTTC. Protein product: CASSPGLWGTQYF.

This chain uses TRBV19 with TRBJ2-7, with 8 nucleotides matching TRBD2. Looked up from germline, CDR1 is LNHDA and CDR2 is SQIVND (reference sequence). CDR3 length: 15 amino acids. V dropped 6 bases and J dropped 2; count of bases not matched to a gene: 9. The CDR3 region is CASSWGVAGPYEQYF. The DNA of the CDR3 is TGTGCCAGTAGCTGGGGGGTAGCGGGACCCTACGAGCAGTACTTC.

The V call is TRBV18, the J call TRBJ2-7; 7 bases match TRBD1. CDR1 is KGHSH, CDR2 LQKENI, per germline. The CDR3 covers 15 residues. V lost 1 base, J lost 6 bases, and 9 bases stayed unmatched. The CDR3 nucleotides read TGTGCCAGCTCACCACGAATAGGGGGCGGGTCCGAGCAGTACTTC. Translating gives CASSPRIGGGSEQYF. Complete variable domain (other parts from reference TRBV18 and TRBJ2-7): NAGVMQNPRHLVRRRGQEARLRCSPMKGHSHVYWYRQLPEEGLKFMVYLQKENIIDESGMPKERFSAEFPKEGPSILRIQQVVRGDSAAYFCASSPRIGGGSEQYFGPGTRLTVT.

This clone was seen a single time. The V and J genes are TRBV15 and TRBJ2-1; 7 positions match TRBD1. The CDR3 has 17 amino acids. V lost 3 bases, J lost 7 bases, and 15 bases stayed unmatched. From germline, CDR1 is LNHNV and CDR2 YYDKDF (reference sequence). CDR3: CATSRSPRTGKGNEQFF. CDR3 DNA sequence: TGTGCCACCAGCAGGTCCCCAAGGACAGGAAAAGGGAATGAGCAGTTCTTC. Full variable domain (missing parts from reference TRBV15 and TRBJ2-1): DAMVIQNPRYQVTQFGKPVTLSCSQTLNHNVMYWYQQKSSQAPKLLFHYYDKDFNNEADTPDNFQSRRPNTSFCFLDIRSPGLGDTAMYLCATSRSPRTGKGNEQFFGPGTRLTVL.